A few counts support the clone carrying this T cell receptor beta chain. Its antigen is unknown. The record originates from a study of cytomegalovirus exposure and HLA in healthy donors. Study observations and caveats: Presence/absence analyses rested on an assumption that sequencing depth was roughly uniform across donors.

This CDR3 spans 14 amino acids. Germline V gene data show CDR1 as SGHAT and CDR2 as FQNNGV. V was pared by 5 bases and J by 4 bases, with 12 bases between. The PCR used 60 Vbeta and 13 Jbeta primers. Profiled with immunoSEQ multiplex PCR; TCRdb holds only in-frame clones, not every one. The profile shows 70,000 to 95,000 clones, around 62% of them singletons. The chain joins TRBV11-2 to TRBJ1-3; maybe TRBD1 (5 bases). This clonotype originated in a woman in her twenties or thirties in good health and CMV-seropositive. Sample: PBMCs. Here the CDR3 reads CASSTGGTGNTIYF. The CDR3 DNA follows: TGTGCCAGCAGCACCGGGGGGACCGGAAACACCATATATTTT.